This TCR beta chain was retrieved from a study of blood T cell repertoires in COVID-19 (dated by TCRdb to the early 2020s). Broadly, across the study: The collaborator samples originated in the United States, Italy and Spain and spanned the acute and convalescent phases of COVID-19. The prospective study material was composed of cDNA or gDNA derived from T cells, B-cell-depleted T cells, or PBMCs. Nearly every sample came with metadata listing a de-identified subject ID, COVID-19 status, age in years and sex. The repertoires were released in a freely available public database intended as a resource for research on the immune response to SARS-CoV-2. Where available, HLA class I and class II types were obtained from metadata supplied by the sample provider rather than from assay-based typing. The samples were drawn from the first 160 participants of the ongoing ImmuneRACE study and from over 950 subjects provided by 6 global collaborators. Subjects who had been exposed to COVID-19, were actively infected with it, or had recovered from it provided the deeply sampled blood TCRbeta repertoires that made up the dataset. Study-wide conclusions, independent of this receptor: How much clinical and demographic metadata was included differed by source and by participant, and the metadata was provided uncurated.

Details on this clone: The specificity of this receptor is unknown. Base qualities are not provided; no much larger clone lies one nucleotide away.

The collaborating institutions used their own protocols to collect whole blood in K2EDTA tubes. Collaborator samples were shipped for TCRbeta analysis as frozen whole blood, isolated PBMCs, or DNA extracted from either sample type. In the germline V gene (reference sequence), CDR1 corresponds to SEHNR and CDR2 to FQNEAQ. V ends up 1 base short and J 3 bases short, with an unmatched junction base count of 7. The CDR3 contains 16 residues, cysteine and phenylalanine counted. Here the CDR3 DNA is all that survives: 48 bases in frame from base 1. TCRbeta CDR3 regions were amplified from genomic DNA using the immunoSEQ Assay, a bias-controlled multiplex PCR. In the authors' own workflow: The number of nucleated cells in each sample was estimated by amplification of reference gene primers within the assay. To quantify the absolute abundance of each unique TCRbeta CDR3 rearrangement, sequence reads were collapsed and filtered. For each sample, productive Simpson clonality was calculated by taking the square root of Simpson's diversity index across productive rearrangements. TCRdb obtained this table from immuneACCESS and retained in-frame rearrangements with V and J assigned. These tables miss some clones; where compared with another copy, unresolved V genes account for less than half of the shortfall, and the remainder is unexplained. From that table come the V and J calls and clone size; the DNA was used to work out D and trimming. The sample yields over 120,000 clones; approximately 85% were counted once. The ten biggest clones cover 1.5% to 2% of the sample.

The source is a man in his 70s with acute or convalescent COVID-19. The chain couples TRBV7-9 to TRBJ2-7, with 9 central nucleotides matching TRBD1. The sequenced sample was peripheral blood. The CDR3 reads as follows: CASSLVFGTGIYEQYF. The sequenced DNA: TGTGCCAGCAGCTTAGTGTTCGGGACAGGGATCTACGAGCAGTACTTC.